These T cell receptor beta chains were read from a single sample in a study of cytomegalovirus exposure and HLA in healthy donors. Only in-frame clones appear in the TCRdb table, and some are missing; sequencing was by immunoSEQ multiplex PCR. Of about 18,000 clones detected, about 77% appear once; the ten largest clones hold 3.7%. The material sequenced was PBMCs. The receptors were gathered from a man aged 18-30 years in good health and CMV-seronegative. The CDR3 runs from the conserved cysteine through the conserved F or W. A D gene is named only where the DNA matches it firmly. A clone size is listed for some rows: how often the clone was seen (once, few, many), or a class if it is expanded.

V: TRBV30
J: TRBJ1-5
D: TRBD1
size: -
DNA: TGTGCCTGGAGTGTAGGGGCTGGGACAGGGACAAGTCAGCCCCAGCATTTT
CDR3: CAWSVGAGTGTSQPQHF

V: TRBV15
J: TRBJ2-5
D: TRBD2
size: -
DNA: TGTGCCACCAGCACAGGACTAGCGGGAGTTGAGACCCAGTACTTC
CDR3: CATSTGLAGVETQYF

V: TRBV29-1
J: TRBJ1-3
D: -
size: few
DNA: TGCAGCGTTGCAGGGACTGGAAACACCATATATTTT
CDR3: CSVAGTGNTIYF

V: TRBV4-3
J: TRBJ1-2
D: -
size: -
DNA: TGCGCCAGCAGCCCCTCTAGGGCAGGGAATCCCTATGGCTACACCTTC
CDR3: CASSPSRAGNPYGYTF

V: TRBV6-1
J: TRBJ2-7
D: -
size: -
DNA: TGTGCCAGCAGGTCCACAGGGTTTTCCGAGCAGTACTTC
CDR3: CASRSTGFSEQYF

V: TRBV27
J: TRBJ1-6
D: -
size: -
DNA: TGTGCCAGCAGGTCCTTCCTTGGCGGGGGTTCACCCCTCCACTTT
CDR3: CASRSFLGGGSPLHF

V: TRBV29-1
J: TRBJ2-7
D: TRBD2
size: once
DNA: TGCAGCGTCACTAGCGGGGCGTCTCAGATGCAGTACTTC
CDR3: CSVTSGASQMQYF

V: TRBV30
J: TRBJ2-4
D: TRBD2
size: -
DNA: TGTGCCTGGAGTGCTTTAGGGACTAGCGGGACCGAGTACTTC
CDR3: CAWSALGTSGTEYF

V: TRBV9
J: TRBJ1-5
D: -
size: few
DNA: TGTGCCAGCAGCGGGAGCCCCCAGCATTTT
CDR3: CASSGSPQHF

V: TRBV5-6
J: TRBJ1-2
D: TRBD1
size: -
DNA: TGTGCCAGCCAGGGGGAAAACTATGGCTACACCTTC
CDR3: CASQGENYGYTF

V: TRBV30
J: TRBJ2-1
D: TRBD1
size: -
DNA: TGTGCCTGGGGACAGGGTAGCAATGAGCAGTTCTTC
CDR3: CAWGQGSNEQFF

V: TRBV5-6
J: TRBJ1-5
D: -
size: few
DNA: TGTGCCAGCAGCTTGGACAGCAGCAATCAGCCCCAGCATTTT
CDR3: CASSLDSSNQPQHF

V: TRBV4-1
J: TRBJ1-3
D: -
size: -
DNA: TGCGCCAGCAGCCCATGGGCAGGGCAACACTCTGGAAACACCATATATTTT
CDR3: CASSPWAGQHSGNTIYF

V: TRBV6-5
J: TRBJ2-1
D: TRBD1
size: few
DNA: TGTGCCAGCAGTTACGACGACAGGGTAGACTACAATGAGCAGTTCTTC
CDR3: CASSYDDRVDYNEQFF

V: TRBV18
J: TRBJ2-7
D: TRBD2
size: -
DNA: TGTGCCAGCTCACCCACGGGGCGGGAGTCTGACGAGCAGTACTTC
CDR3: CASSPTGRESDEQYF

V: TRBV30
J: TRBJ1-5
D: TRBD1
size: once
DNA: TGTGCCTGGAGTGAAGGACAGGGTGGTCAGCCCCAGCATTTT
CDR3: CAWSEGQGGQPQHF

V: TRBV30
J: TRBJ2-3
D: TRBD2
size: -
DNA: TGTGCCTGGAGTGAACTAGCGGGGGGCACCACAGATACGCAGTATTTT
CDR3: CAWSELAGGTTDTQYF

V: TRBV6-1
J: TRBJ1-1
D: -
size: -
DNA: TGTGCCAGCAGTGAGGTCGGGGGGGGACTCACTGAAGCTTTCTTT
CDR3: CASSEVGGGLTEAFF

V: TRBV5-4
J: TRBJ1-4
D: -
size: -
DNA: TGTGCCAGCAGCTTGGAAGGGGCTGCTAATGAAAAACTGTTTTTT
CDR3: CASSLEGAANEKLFF

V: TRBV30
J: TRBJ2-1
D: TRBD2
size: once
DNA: TGTGCCTGGTCGACTAGCGGTCTATCTACTCCCTTTTACAATGAGCAGTTCTTC
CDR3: CAWSTSGLSTPFYNEQFF

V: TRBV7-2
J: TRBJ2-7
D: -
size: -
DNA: TGTGCCAGCAGCTTATTCCCGGGTAACGACGAGCAGTACTTC
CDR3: CASSLFPGNDEQYF

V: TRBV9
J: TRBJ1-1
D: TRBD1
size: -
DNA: TGTGCCAGCAGCGCGACAGGGTCGACCACTGAAGCTTTCTTT
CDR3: CASSATGSTTEAFF

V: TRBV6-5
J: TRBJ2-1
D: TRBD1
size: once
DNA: TGTGCCAGCAGTTCGGGACAGAAAACAAACAATGAGCAGTTCTTC
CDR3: CASSSGQKTNNEQFF

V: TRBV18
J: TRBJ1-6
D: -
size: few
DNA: TGTGCCAGCTCACCCTTGCCACCCAGCTCCTATAATTCACCCCTCCACTTT
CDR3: CASSPLPPSSYNSPLHF

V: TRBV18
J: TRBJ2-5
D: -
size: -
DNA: TGTGCCAGCGCCTACGTCAGGACTCAAGAGACCCAGTACTTC
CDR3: CASAYVRTQETQYF

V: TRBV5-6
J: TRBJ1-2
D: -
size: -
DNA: TGTGCCAGCAGCTCACAGGGCTCCTATGGCTACACCTTC
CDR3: CASSSQGSYGYTF

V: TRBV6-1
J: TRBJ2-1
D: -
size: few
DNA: TGTGCCAGCAGCGCCAAAGGTAGCGGATTCAATGAGCAGTTCTTC
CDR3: CASSAKGSGFNEQFF

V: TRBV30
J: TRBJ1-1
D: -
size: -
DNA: TGTGCCTGGAGTGTGGGGACACCCTCGAACACTGAAGCTTTCTTT
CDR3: CAWSVGTPSNTEAFF

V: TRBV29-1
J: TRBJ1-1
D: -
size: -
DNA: TGCAGCGTTGAAGTTGCGCAAGGGGCCACTGAAGCTTTCTTT
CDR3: CSVEVAQGATEAFF

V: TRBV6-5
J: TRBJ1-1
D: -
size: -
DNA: TGTGCCAGCGACTCGACCGTACAAGGCACTGAAGCTTTCTTT
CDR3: CASDSTVQGTEAFF

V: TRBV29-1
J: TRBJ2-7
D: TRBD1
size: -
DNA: TGCAGCGTTACCCGGTGGGGACAGGGGTACGAGCAGTACTTC
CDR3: CSVTRWGQGYEQYF

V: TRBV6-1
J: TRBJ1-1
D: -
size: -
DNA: TGTGCCACTTTGAGATCCTCACAGGTGAACACTGAAGCTTTCTTT
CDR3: CATLRSSQVNTEAFF

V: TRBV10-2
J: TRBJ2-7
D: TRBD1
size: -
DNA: TGCGCCAGCAGTGAGTCCAACAGGGGTACCTACGAGCAGTACTTC
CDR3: CASSESNRGTYEQYF

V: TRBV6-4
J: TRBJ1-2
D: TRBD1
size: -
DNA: TGTGCCAGCAGTGACTCGGTCAGGGGGAACGGCTACACCTTC
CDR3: CASSDSVRGNGYTF

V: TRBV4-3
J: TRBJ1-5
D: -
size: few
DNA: TGCGCCAGCAGCCAAGAAGTCGCGGGGGGGACGTATAGCAATCAGCCCCAGCATTTT
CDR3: CASSQEVAGGTYSNQPQHF